One and the same sample provided the 23 T cell receptor beta chains below, sequenced in a study of human T cells and chemical hapten exposure (dated by TCRdb to 2020 to 2022). The library came from RACE. The sample was run on a NextSeq 500. TCRdb reworked the public reads: Q25 trimming with fastp, MiXCR clone assembly, productive beta chains retained. Identical CDR3 proteins give one entry, which carries the most common genes and DNA. This sample comprises about 380,000 distinct CDR3 sequences, 5.1% of them detected only once. The ten largest clones add up to just over 2.5% of the sample. The time point tag for this specimen amounts to: pre-sensitization, week 0. The treatment or condition label of this sample denotes: therapeutic diphenylcyclopropenone sensitization with weekly scalp DPC. Sequenced material: whole blood, taken in connection with sensitization to the hapten diphenylcyclopropenone (DPC). These receptors all stem from a woman in her forties or fifties with alopecia areata. Some clones in this sample may be carry-over from other donors' samples.

There are many counts of this clonotype. The chain combines TRBV6-4 with TRBJ2-1; no definite D call. The CDR3 consists of 13 residues. Trimming shortened V by 2 bases and J by 9 bases, and 11 bases separated the two germline ends. The germline V gene encodes CDR1 MRHNA and CDR2 SNTAGT. Here the CDR3 reads CASSDPGRSEQFF. In nucleotides, the CDR3 is TGTGCCAGCAGTGACCCTGGAAGGAGTGAGCAGTTCTTC.

The chain joins TRBV29-1 to TRBJ2-5, with 10 bases that match TRBD1. Germline lookup yields CDR1 SQVTM and CDR2 ANQGSEA. Germline trimming cut 7 bases from V and 5 bases from J; bases unmatched to any gene: 4. The length of the CDR3 is 12 residues. The CDR3: CSGRGQGETQYF. The CDR3 DNA is TGCAGCGGGCGGGGACAGGGGGAGACCCAGTACTTC.

The chain recombines TRBV12-3 or TRBV12-4 with TRBJ1-2; D gene unclear. With 6 bases removed from V and 6 bases from J, the gap between germline ends came to 20 bases. The CDR3 is 15 residues long. The CDR3 protein is CASSYQVTQVDGYTF. CDR3 DNA: TGTGCCAGCAGCTATCAAGTAACTCAGGTGGATGGCTACACCTTC.

This clonotype has at least ten counts. The chain recombines TRBV12-3 or TRBV12-4 with TRBJ2-1; D possibly corresponds to TRBD2 (6 bases). The CDR3 extends over 15 amino acids. Deletions cut 5 bases from V and 8 bases from J, with 19 bases between. The chain's CDR3 is CASSPLEGRTDEQFF. For the CDR3, the DNA is TGTGCCAGCAGTCCTCTGGAGGGGAGAACCGATGAGCAGTTCTTC.

This clonotype was seen repeatedly, ten times or more. V gene TRBV5-1 combines with J gene TRBJ2-3; either TRBD1 or TRBD2 may supply D (5 bases each). This CDR3 comprises 15 residues. Trimming cost V 4 bases and J 5 bases, with 17 bases left between them. The germline CDR1 and CDR2 sequences are SGHRS and YFSETQ. Written as DNA, the CDR3 is TGCGCCAGCAGCCCGGCACCGGGGCAGATAGATACGCAGTATTTT. As protein: CASSPAPGQIDTQYF.

This clonotype has at least ten counts. The chain is built from TRBV15 and TRBJ2-3; D is perhaps TRBD1 (7 bases). The germline V gene has CDR1 LNHNV and CDR2 YYDKDF (reference sequence). This CDR3 spans 16 amino acids. Trimming left V 1 base short and J 1 base short, with 12 bases between. The CDR3 region is CATSRAGGPGTDTQYF. CDR3 nucleotide sequence: TGTGCCACCAGCAGAGCAGGGGGGCCCGGCACAGATACGCAGTATTTT.

The chain recombines TRBV30 with TRBJ2-7, with 9 bases fitting TRBD2. Looked up from germline, CDR1 is GTSNPN and CDR2 is SVGIG (reference sequence). V lost 4 bases, J lost 6 bases, and 7 bases stayed unmatched. The CDR3 has 13 amino acids. DNA of the CDR3: TGTGCCTGGACCGGGACTAGCTTCTCCGAGCAGTACTTC. This codes for CAWTGTSFSEQYF.

This clonotype was seen ten or more times. The chain joins TRBV9 to TRBJ1-2, with 8 nucleotides matching TRBD1. J was trimmed by 3 bases and V by 2 bases; bases with no gene match: 3. CDR1 is SGDLS, CDR2 YYNGEE, per germline. The CDR3 has 14 residues. CDR3 sequence reads: CASSVGQGDYGYTF. The CDR3 bases are TGTGCCAGCAGCGTCGGACAGGGAGACTATGGCTACACCTTC.

This clonotype was detected ten times or more. The chain joins TRBV7-9 to TRBJ2-3; 8 bases match TRBD2. Trimming took 2 bases from V and 1 from J; bases not matched to a gene: 5. CDR3 length: 16 amino acids. CDR1 and CDR2 from the germline V gene are SEHNR and FQNEAQ (reference sequence). The CDR3 sequence: CASSLQAGARTDTQYF. CDR3 sequence (DNA): TGTGCCAGCAGCTTACAAGCGGGGGCCCGCACAGATACGCAGTATTTT.

The V gene is TRBV12-3 or TRBV12-4, the J gene TRBJ1-2, with D possibly TRBD1 on 5 matching bases. The CDR3 consists of 14 residues. Trimming took 6 bases from V and 2 from J, leaving 13 bases between them. The CDR3 DNA follows: TGTGCCAGCAGCCGTGGGACGTTAAACTATGGCTACACCTTC. Its translation is CASSRGTLNYGYTF.

In this sample, this clonotype turned up many times. The gene calls are TRBV20-1 and TRBJ2-3; 9 bases are a match to TRBD2. CDR3 length: 17 residues. CDR1 is DFQATT, CDR2 SNEGSKA, per germline (reference sequence). The V segment lost 6 bases and the J segment 5 bases; nucleotides outside the gene matches: 18. As DNA, the CDR3 is TGCAGTGCGTACCGGCAGGGCGGGGGGGCCGGACTAGATACGCAGTATTTT. It codes for CSAYRQGGGAGLDTQYF.

This clonotype has more than one count but fewer than ten. The V and J genes are TRBV30 and TRBJ2-1; weak D call: TRBD2 (5 bases). Germline lookup yields CDR1 GTSNPN and CDR2 SVGIG (reference sequence). The V end lost 4 bases, the J end lost 2 bases, and 9 bases lay between the germline ends. The length of the CDR3 is 13 residues. The CDR3 nucleotides read TGTGCCTGGAATCAACTAGCCTACAATGAGCAGTTCTTC. It codes for CAWNQLAYNEQFF.

The table lists this clonotype with many counts. This chain connects TRBV7-6 to TRBJ2-1; TRBD2 agrees at 12 bases. CDR3 length: 16 amino acids. The V segment lost 5 bases and the J segment 4 bases; nucleotides outside the gene matches: 6. Looked up from germline, CDR1 is SGHVS and CDR2 is FNYEAQ. The CDR3 loop reads CASSPPTSGGYNEQFF. The CDR3 nucleotides are TGTGCCAGCAGCCCACCGACTAGCGGGGGTTACAATGAGCAGTTCTTC. The entire variable domain, with the rest obtained from reference TRBV7-6 and TRBJ2-1, is as follows: GAGVSQSPRYKVTKRGQDVALRCDPISGHVSLYWYRQALGQGPEFLTYFNYEAQQDKSGLPNDRFSAERPEGSISTLTIQRTEQRDSAMYRCASSPPTSGGYNEQFFGPGTRLTVL.

This clonotype appeared many times. This chain joins TRBV20-1 and TRBJ2-7, with 9 nucleotides matching TRBD2. The V gene's germline CDR1 is DFQATT and CDR2 SNEGSKA (reference sequence). This CDR3 has 15 residues. The trim removed 4 bases at V and 5 bases at J, leaving 12 bases unmatched. The CDR3 coding sequence is TGCAGTGCTAATTTCCCAGCGGGAGGAGTCAACGAGCAGTACTTC. It is translated as CSANFPAGGVNEQYF.

The chain links TRBV3-1 to TRBJ2-7; no clear D. Trimming removed 3 bases at V and 2 bases at J, with 14 bases between. The CDR3 consists of 15 residues. In germline, CDR1 is LGHDT, CDR2 YNNKEL (reference sequence). The CDR3 DNA reads TGTGCCAGCAGCCAGGCCGTACTCACCCCCTACGAGCAGTACTTC. Residues: CASSQAVLTPYEQYF.

CDR3 residues: CASSRATSYEQYF. The CDR3 DNA is TGCGCCAGCAGTAGGGCTACATCCTACGAGCAGTACTTC. The chain carries TRBV5-1 and TRBJ2-7; D is undetermined. V was shortened by 5 bases and J by 1 base, with 10 bases between the two germline ends. The CDR3 has 13 amino acids. Germline CDR1 is SGHRS and CDR2 is YFSETQ.

CDR3 loop: CASSYFQNTGELFF. The CDR3 bases are TGTGCCAGCAGTTACTTCCAGAACACCGGGGAGCTGTTTTTT. The gene calls are TRBV6-5 and TRBJ2-2, with unresolved D. The CDR3 spans 14 residues. The germline V gene encodes CDR1 MNHEY and CDR2 SVGAGI. V lost 1 base and J lost 1, with 4 bases in between.

This clonotype was seen ten or more times. This chain links TRBV5-1 with TRBJ2-5, with 8 nucleotides matching TRBD1. The CDR3 covers 16 residues. CDR1 and CDR2 from the germline V gene are SGHRS and YFSETQ. The J segment lost 2 bases and the V segment lost 2 bases, leaving 8 bases of the junction unmatched. The CDR3 sequence is CASSFGQGRLQETQYF. The CDR3 DNA reads as TGCGCCAGCAGCTTTGGACAGGGTAGATTGCAAGAGACCCAGTACTTC.

This clonotype was counted many times. V and J are TRBV9 and TRBJ2-3; D is uncertain. Trimming cost V 0 bases and J 0 bases, with 17 bases left between them. The CDR3 extends over 18 amino acids. The germline CDR1 and CDR2 sequences are SGDLS and YYNGEE. The CDR3 sequence is CASSVGFSGGPSTDTQYF. CDR3 DNA: TGTGCCAGCAGCGTAGGCTTCTCGGGCGGCCCTAGCACAGATACGCAGTATTTT. Looking up the rest from reference TRBV9 and TRBJ2-3 gives the full variable domain: DSGVTQTPKHLITATGQRVTLRCSPRSGDLSVYWYQQSLDQGLQFLIQYYNGEERAKGNILERFSAQQFPDLHSELNLSSLELGDSALYFCASSVGFSGGPSTDTQYFGPGTRLTVL.

This clonotype was observed a few times. V usage is TRBV11-2 and J usage is TRBJ2-3, with TRBD1 matching 8 bases. Germline V CDR1 and CDR2: SGHAT, FQNNGV. Losses at the gene ends were 2 bases for V and 3 bases for J; bases not matched to a gene: 10. The CDR3 runs 17 residues. CDR3 loop: CASSLTRAGDRTDTQYF. The CDR3 DNA reads TGTGCCAGCAGCTTAACCCGGGCAGGGGACAGGACAGATACGCAGTATTTT.

There are a few counts of this clonotype. V and J are TRBV6-1 and TRBJ1-3; D unresolved. This CDR3 spans 13 amino acids. Germline CDR1 MNHNS, CDR2 SASEGT. The V end was cut by 2 bases, the J end by 3 bases, with 5 bases between. CDR3 in amino acids: CASSELFGNTIYF. CDR3 coding DNA: TGTGCCAGCAGTGAACTCTTTGGAAACACCATATATTTT.

A remark on this clonotype: This may be a read error, as it is one base from a much larger clone. The rearrangement links TRBV27 to TRBJ2-3, with TRBD2 identical over 13 bases. This CDR3 comprises 16 residues. CDR1 is MNHEY, CDR2 SMNVEV, per germline (reference sequence). The CDR3 DNA follows: TGTGCCAACAGTCCGATACTAGCGGGGGGGCCAGATACGCAGTATTTT. As protein: CANSPILAGGPDTQYF.

This clonotype was found many times. The J gene is TRBJ2-6, the V gene TRBV15, with 7 bases lining up with TRBD1. The CDR3 is made up of 16 amino acids. J gave up 2 bases and V 2 bases, and 3 bases lay outside the gene matches. The germline V gene encodes CDR1 LNHNV and CDR2 YYDKDF (reference sequence). In DNA, the CDR3 is TGTGCCACCAGCAGACCTACAGGGGCTGGGGCCAACGTCCTGACTTTC. This codes for CATSRPTGAGANVLTF. The full variable domain, rest sourced from reference TRBV15 and TRBJ2-6, is DAMVIQNPRYQVTQFGKPVTLSCSQTLNHNVMYWYQQKSSQAPKLLFHYYDKDFNNEADTPDNFQSRRPNTSFCFLDIRSPGLGDTAMYLCATSRPTGAGANVLTFGAGSRLTVL.